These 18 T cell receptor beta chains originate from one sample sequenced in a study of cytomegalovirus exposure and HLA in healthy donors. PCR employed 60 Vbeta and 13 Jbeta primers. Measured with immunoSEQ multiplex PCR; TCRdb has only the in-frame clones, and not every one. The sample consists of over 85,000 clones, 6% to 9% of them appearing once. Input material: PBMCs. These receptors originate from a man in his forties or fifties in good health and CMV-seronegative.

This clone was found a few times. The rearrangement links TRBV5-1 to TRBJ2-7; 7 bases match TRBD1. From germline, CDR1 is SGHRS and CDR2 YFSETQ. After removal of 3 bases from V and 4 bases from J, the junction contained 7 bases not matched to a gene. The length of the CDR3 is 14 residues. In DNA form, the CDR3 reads TGCGCCAGCAGCTCGGGACAGTTTACTTACGAGCAGTACTTC. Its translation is CASSSGQFTYEQYF. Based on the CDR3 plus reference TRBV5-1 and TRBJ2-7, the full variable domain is KAGVTQTPRYLIKTRGQQVTLSCSPISGHRSVSWYQQTPGQGLQFLFEYFSETQRNKGNFPGRFSGRQFSNSRSEMNVSTLELGDSALYLCASSSGQFTYEQYFGPGTRLTVT.

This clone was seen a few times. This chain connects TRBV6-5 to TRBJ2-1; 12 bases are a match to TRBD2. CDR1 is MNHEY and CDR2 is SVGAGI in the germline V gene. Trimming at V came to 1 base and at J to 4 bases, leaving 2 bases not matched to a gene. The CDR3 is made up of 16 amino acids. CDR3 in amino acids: CASSYFLAGGYNEQFF. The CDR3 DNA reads TGTGCCAGCAGTTACTTTCTAGCGGGAGGGTACAATGAGCAGTTCTTC.

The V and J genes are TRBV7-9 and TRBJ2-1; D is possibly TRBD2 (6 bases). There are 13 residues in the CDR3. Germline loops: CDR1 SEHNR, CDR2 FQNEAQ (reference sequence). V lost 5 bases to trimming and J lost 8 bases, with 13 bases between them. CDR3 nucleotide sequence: TGTGCCAGCAGCCGGGGTACTAGCTATGAGCAGTTCTTC. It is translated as CASSRGTSYEQFF.

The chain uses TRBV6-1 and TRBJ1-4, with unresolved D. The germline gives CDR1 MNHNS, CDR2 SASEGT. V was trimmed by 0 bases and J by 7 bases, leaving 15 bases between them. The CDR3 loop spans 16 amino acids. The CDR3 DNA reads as TGTGCCAGCAGTGAAGCCGTAAGTGGGCATGGTGAAAAACTGTTTTTT. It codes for CASSEAVSGHGEKLFF.

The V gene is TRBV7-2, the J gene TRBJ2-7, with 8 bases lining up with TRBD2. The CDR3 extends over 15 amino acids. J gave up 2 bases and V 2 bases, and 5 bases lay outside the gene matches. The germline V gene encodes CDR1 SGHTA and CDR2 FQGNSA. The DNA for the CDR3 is TGTGCCAGCAGCTTATACAGAGCGGGGGCCTACGAGCAGTACTTC. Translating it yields CASSLYRAGAYEQYF. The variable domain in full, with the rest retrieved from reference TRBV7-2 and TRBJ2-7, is GAGVSQSPSNKVTEKGKDVELRCDPISGHTALYWYRQSLGQGLEFLIYFQGNSAPDKSGLPSDRFSAERTGGSVSTLTIQRTQQEDSAVYLCASSLYRAGAYEQYFGPGTRLTVT.

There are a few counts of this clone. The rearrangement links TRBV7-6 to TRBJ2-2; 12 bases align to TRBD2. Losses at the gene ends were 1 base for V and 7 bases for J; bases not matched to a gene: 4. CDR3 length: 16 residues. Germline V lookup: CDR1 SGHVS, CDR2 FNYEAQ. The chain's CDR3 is CASSLVTSGSGGELFF. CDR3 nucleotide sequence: TGTGCCAGCAGCTTAGTGACTAGCGGGAGCGGCGGGGAGCTGTTTTTT.

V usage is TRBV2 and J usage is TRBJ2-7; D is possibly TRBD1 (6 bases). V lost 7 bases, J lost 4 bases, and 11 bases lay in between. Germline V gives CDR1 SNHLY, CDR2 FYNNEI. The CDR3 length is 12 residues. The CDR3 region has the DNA TGTGCCAGCAAGCAGGACAGTTACGAGCAGTACTTC. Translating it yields CASKQDSYEQYF.

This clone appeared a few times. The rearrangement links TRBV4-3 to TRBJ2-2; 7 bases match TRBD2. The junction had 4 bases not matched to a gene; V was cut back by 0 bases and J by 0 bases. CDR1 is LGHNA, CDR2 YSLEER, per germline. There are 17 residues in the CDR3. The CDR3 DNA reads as TGCGCCAGCAGCCAAGATGGGGGGGGTTCGAACACCGGGGAGCTGTTTTTT. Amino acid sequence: CASSQDGGGSNTGELFF.

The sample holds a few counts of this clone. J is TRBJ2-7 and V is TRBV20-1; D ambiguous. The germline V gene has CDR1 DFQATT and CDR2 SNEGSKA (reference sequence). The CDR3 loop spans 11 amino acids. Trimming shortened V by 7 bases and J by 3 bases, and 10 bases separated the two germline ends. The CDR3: CSDKTGYEQYF. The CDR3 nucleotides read TGCAGTGATAAAACGGGCTACGAGCAGTACTTC.

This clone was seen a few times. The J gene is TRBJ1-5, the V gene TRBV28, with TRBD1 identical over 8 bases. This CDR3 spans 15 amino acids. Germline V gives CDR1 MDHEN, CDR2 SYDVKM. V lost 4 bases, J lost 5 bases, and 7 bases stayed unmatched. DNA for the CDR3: TGTGCCAGCAGTTCCGCCCGACAGGGGTATCAGCCCCAGCATTTT. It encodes CASSSARQGYQPQHF.

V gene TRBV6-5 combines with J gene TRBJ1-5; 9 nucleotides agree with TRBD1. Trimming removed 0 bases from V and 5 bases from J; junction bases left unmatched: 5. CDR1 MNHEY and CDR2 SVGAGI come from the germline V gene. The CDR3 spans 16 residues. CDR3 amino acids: CASSYSGTGMDQPQHF. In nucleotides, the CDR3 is TGTGCCAGCAGTTACTCGGGGACAGGGATGGATCAGCCCCAGCATTTT.

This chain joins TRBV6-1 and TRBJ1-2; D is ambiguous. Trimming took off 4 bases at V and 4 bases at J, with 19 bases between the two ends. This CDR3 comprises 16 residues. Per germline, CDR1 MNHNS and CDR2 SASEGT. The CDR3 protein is CASSAEPTVAGYGYTF. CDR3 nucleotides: TGTGCCAGCAGTGCCGAGCCGACTGTAGCGGGCTATGGCTACACCTTC.

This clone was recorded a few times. In nucleotides, the CDR3 is TGTGCCAGCAGTTCGAGACAGAACACTGAAGCTTTCTTT. Its translation is CASSSRQNTEAFF. The rearrangement links TRBV6-5 to TRBJ1-1; D is undetermined. This CDR3 is built from 13 residues. The V end was cut by 4 bases, the J end by 1 base, with 7 bases between. Germline CDR1 MNHEY, CDR2 SVGAGI.

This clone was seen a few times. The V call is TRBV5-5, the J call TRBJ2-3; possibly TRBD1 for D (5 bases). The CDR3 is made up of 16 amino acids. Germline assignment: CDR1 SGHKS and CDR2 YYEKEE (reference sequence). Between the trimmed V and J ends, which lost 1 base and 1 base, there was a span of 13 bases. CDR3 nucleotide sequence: TGTGCCAGCAGCTTGACAGGAATCGTTGGCACAGATACGCAGTATTTT. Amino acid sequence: CASSLTGIVGTDTQYF.

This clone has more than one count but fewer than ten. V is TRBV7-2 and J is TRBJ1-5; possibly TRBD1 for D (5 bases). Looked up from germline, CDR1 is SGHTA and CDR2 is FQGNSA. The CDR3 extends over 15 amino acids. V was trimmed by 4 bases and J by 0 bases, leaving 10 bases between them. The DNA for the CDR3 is TGTGCCAGCAGCTCGACAGCCCTTAGCAATCAGCCCCAGCATTTT. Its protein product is CASSSTALSNQPQHF.

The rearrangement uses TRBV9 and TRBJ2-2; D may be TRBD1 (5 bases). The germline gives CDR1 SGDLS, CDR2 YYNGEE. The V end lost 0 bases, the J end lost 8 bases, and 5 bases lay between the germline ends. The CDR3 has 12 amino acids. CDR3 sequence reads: CASSVEGGELFF. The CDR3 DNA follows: TGTGCCAGCAGCGTAGAGGGGGGGGAGCTGTTTTTT.

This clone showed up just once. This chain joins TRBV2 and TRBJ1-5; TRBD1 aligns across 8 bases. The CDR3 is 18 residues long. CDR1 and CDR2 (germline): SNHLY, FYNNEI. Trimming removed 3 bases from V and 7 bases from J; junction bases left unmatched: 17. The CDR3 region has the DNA TGTGCCAGCAGTGAGGCAGACAGGGGTAATGGGGCTGGACAGCCCCAGCATTTT. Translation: CASSEADRGNGAGQPQHF.

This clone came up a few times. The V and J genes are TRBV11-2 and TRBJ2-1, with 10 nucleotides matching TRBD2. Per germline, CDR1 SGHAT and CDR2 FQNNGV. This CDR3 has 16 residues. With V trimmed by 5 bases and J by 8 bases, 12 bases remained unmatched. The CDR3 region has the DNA TGTGCCAGCAGCCCGAGGCCAGCGGGAGGGCCTTATGAGCAGTTCTTC. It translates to CASSPRPAGGPYEQFF.